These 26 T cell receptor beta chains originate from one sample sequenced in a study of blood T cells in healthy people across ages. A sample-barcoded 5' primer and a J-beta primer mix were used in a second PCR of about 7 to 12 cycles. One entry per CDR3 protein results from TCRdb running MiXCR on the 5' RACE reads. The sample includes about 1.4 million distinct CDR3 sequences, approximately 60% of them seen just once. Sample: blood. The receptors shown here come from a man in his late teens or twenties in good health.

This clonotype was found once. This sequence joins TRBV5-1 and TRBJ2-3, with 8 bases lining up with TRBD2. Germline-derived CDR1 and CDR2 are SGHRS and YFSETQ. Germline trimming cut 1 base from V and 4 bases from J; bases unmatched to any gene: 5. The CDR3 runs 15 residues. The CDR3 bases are TGCGCCAGCAGCTTGTTACAGCGGGAGTCAGATACGCAGTATTTT. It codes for CASSLLQRESDTQYF.

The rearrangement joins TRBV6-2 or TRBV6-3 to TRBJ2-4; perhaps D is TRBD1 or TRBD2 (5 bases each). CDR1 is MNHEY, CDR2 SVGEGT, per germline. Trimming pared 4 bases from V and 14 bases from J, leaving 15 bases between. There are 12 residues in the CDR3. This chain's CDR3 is CASSLPGTTKYF. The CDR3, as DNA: TGTGCCAGCAGTTTACCCGGGACGACTAAGTACTTC.

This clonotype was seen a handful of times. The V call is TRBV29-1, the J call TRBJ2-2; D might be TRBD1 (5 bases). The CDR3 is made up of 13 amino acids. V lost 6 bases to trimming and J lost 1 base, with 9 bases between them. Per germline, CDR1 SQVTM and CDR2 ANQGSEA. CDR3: CSVAGRNTGELFF. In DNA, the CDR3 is TGCAGCGTCGCAGGGCGGAACACCGGGGAGCTGTTTTTT.

The chain's CDR3 is CASRPETGWNTGELFF. Written as DNA, the CDR3 is TGTGCCAGCCGACCAGAGACAGGATGGAACACCGGGGAGCTGTTTTTT. This sequence joins TRBV2 and TRBJ2-2, with a weak D call TRBD1 (6 bases). V gave up 8 bases and J gave up 1 base, with 17 bases separating them. Germline V gene lookup returns CDR1 SNHLY and CDR2 FYNNEI. The CDR3 spans 16 residues.

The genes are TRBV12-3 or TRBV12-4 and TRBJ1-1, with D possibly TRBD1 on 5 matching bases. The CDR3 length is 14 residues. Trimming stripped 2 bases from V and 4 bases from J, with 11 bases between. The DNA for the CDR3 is TGTGCCAGCAGTTTACAGGGAGGGAGCACTGAAGCTTTCTTT. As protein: CASSLQGGSTEAFF.

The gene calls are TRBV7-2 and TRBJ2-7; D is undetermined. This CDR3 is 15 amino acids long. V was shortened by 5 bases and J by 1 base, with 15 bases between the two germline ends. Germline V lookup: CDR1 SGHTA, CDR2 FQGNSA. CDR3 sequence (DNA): TGTGCCAGCAGCCCCACCGTAAGGGCGTCCTACGAGCAGTACTTC. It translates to CASSPTVRASYEQYF. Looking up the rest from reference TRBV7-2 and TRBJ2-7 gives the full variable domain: GAGVSQSPSNKVTEKGKDVELRCDPISGHTALYWYRQSLGQGLEFLIYFQGNSAPDKSGLPSDRFSAERTGGSVSTLTIQRTQQEDSAVYLCASSPTVRASYEQYFGPGTRLTVT.

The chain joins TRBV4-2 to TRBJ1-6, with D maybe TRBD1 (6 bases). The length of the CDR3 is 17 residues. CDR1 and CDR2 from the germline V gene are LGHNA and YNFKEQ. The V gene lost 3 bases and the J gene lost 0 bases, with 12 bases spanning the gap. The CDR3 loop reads CASSHHRDISYNSPLHF. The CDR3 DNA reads TGTGCCAGCAGCCACCACCGGGACATCTCCTATAATTCACCCCTCCACTTT.

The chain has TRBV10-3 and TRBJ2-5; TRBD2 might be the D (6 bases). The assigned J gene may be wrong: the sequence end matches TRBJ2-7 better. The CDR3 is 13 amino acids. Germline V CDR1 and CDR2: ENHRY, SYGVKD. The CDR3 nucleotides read TGTGCCATCAGTGAGGGTGAGGGAGGCGAGCAGTACTTC. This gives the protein CAISEGEGGEQYF.

The CDR3 spells CASSVSRGGNIQYF. The CDR3 coding sequence is TGTGCCAGCAGTGTCTCCAGGGGAGGGAACATTCAGTACTTC. The gene calls are TRBV6-1 and TRBJ2-4; weak D call: TRBD2 (7 bases). The CDR3 consists of 14 residues. V gave up 4 bases and J gave up 7 bases, with 14 bases separating them. The germline V gene has CDR1 MNHNS and CDR2 SASEGT.

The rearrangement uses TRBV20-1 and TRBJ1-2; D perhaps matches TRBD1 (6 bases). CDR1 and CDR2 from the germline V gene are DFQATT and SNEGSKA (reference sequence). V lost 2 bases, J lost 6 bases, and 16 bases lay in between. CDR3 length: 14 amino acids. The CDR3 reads CSARTGPDGDGYTF. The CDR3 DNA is TGCAGTGCTAGAACAGGGCCTGACGGCGATGGCTACACCTTC.

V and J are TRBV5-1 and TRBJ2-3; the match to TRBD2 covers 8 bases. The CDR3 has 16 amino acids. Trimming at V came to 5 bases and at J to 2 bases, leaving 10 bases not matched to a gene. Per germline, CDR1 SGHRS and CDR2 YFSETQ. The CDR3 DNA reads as TGCGCCAGCAGAATCACCTTAGCGGGACTCACAGATACGCAGTATTTT. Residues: CASRITLAGLTDTQYF.

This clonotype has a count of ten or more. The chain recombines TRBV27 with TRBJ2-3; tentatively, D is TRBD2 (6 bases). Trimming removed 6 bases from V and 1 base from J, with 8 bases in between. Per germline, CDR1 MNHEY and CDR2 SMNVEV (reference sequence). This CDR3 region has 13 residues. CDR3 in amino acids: CASSWGGTDTQYF. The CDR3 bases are TGTGCCAGCAGCTGGGGGGGCACAGATACGCAGTATTTT.

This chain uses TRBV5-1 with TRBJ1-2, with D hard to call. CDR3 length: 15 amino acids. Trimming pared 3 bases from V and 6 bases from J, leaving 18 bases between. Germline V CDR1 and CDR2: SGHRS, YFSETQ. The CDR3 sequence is CASSWSRTESNGYTF. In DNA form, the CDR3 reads TGCGCCAGCAGCTGGAGCCGGACGGAGTCAAATGGCTACACCTTC.

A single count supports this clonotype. The CDR3 coding sequence is TGCAGTGCTAGATTGGACCGGACCGGGACAGGGGGCTTGAACACTGAAGCTTTCTTT. Protein product: CSARLDRTGTGGLNTEAFF. The rearrangement uses TRBV20-1 and TRBJ1-1; TRBD1 agrees at 12 bases. This CDR3 has 19 residues. CDR1 and CDR2 from the germline V gene are DFQATT and SNEGSKA (reference sequence). Trimming at V came to 2 bases and at J to 0 bases, leaving 13 bases not matched to a gene.

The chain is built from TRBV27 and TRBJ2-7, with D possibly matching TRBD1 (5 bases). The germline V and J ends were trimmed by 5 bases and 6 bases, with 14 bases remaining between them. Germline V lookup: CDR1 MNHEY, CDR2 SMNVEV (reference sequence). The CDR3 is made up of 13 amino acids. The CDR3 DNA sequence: TGTGCCAGCAGTGGGGTGAGGCAGGGCGAGCAGTACTTC. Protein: CASSGVRQGEQYF.

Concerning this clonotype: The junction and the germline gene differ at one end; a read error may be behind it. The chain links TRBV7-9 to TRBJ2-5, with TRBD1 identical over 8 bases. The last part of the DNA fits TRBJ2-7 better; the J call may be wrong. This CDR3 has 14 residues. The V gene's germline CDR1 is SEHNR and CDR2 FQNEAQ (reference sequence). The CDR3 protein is CACSLVGQDYEQYF. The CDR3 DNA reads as TGTGCCTGCAGCTTAGTGGGACAGGACTACGAGCAGTACTTC.

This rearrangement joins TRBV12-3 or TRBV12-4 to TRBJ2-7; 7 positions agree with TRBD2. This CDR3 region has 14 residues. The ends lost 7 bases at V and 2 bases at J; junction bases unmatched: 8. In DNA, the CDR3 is TGTGCCAGCAATGCAGCGGGGTTAGCCTACGAGCAGTACTTC. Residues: CASNAAGLAYEQYF.

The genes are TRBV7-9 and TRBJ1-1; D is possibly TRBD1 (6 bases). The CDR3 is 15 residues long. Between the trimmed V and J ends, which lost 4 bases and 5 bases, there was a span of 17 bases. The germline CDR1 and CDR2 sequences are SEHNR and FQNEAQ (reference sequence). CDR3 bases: TGTGCCAGCAGCTCACCCCGACAGGAAAGGACTGAAGCTTTCTTT. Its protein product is CASSSPRQERTEAFF.

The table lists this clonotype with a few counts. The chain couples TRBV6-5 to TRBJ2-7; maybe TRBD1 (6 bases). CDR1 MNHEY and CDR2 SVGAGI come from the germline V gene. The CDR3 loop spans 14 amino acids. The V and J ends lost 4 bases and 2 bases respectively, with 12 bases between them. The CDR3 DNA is TGTGCCAGCAGTTCGACAGGACGAACCTACGAGCAGTACTTC. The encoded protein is CASSSTGRTYEQYF.

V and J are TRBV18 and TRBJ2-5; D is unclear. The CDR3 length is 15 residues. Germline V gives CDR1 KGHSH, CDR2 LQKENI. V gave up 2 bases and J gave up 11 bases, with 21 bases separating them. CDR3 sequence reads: CASSPTGTTEYEQYF. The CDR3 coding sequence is TGTGCCAGCTCACCAACTGGCACCACTGAGTACGAACAGTACTTC.

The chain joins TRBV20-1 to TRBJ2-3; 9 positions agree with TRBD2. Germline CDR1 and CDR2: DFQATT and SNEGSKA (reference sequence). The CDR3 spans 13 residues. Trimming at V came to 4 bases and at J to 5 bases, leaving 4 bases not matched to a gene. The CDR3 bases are TGCAGTGCTACTAGCGGGAATAAAGATACGCAGTATTTT. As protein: CSATSGNKDTQYF.

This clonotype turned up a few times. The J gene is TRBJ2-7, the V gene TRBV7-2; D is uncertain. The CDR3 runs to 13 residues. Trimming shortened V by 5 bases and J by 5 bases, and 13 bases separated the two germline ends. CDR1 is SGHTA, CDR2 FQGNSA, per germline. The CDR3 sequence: CASSTRPRDEQYF. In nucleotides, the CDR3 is TGTGCCAGCAGCACTCGACCCCGTGACGAGCAGTACTTC.

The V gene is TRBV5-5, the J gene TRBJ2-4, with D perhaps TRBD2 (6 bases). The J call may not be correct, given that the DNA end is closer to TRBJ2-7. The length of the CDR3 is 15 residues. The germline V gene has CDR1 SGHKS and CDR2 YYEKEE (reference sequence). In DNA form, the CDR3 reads TGTGCCAGCAGCTTGCAGGGACGGGGGTCCTACGAGCAGTACTTC. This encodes CASSLQGRGSYEQYF.

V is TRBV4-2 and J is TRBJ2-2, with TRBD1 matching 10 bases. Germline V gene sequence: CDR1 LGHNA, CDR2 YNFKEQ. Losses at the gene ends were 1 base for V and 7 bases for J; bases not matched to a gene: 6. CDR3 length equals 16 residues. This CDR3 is CASSQVGQGGGGELFF. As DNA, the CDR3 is TGTGCCAGCAGCCAAGTTGGACAGGGGGGGGGCGGGGAGCTGTTTTTT.

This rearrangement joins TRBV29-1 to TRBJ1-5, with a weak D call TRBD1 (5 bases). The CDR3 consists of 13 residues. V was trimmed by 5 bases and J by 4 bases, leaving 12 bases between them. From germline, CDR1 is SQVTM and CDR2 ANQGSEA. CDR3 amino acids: CSVPGYGNQPQHF. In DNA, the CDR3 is TGCAGCGTTCCAGGGTATGGTAATCAGCCCCAGCATTTT.

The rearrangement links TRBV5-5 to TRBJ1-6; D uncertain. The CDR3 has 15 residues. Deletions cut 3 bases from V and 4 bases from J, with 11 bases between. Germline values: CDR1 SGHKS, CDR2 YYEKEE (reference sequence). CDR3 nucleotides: TGTGCCAGCAGCTCAACGACGTTTTATAATTCACCCCTCCACTTT. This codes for CASSSTTFYNSPLHF.